One T cell receptor beta chain is described in this entry. Its cognate antigen is unknown. The data stem from a study of cytomegalovirus exposure and HLA in healthy donors. The wider study: In a later analysis, the roughly 120 validation repertoires were reported to have used the same platform as the roughly 730 first-cohort repertoires.

Measured with immunoSEQ multiplex PCR; TCRdb has only the in-frame clones, and not every one. This table holds approximately 220,000 clones, about 86% found once. This CDR3 is built from 12 residues. Trimming took 10 bases from V and 5 from J, leaving 11 bases between them. Looked up from germline, CDR1 is MDHEN and CDR2 is SYDVKM. Notes on the study in general: Some public TCRs appeared in many individuals, while most sequences were rare. Subsequent analysis of the roughly 120 validation repertoires found a tendency for first-cohort TCR clusters to co-occur. The classifier reportedly diagnosed cytomegalovirus status with high specificity and sensitivity.

The sample taken for sequencing was PBMCs. This sequence joins TRBV28 and TRBJ2-2; TRBD1 might be the D (6 bases). This TCR was sampled from a man younger than 35 in good health and CMV-seronegative. The CDR3 DNA is TGTGCCATTGGACAGCCTACCGGGGAGCTGTTTTTT. This codes for CAIGQPTGELFF.